Listed below are T cell receptor beta chains from one sample, sequenced in a study of HIV-infected patients and healthy controls. From the 5' RACE reads, TCRdb called clonotypes with MiXCR, one entry per CDR3 protein. The data show approximately 10,000 distinct CDR3 sequences, more than 9% seen once. Specimen: blood, collected before antiretroviral therapy. These receptors originate from an adult with HIV infection. CDR3s include the opening cysteine and the closing phenylalanine or tryptophan. A D gene is named only where the DNA matches it firmly. Expanded clones get a size class; other rows say once, few or many, or leave the size out.

many NA TRBJ1-3 TRBV4-3 CASSQDHSGVRNTIYF TGCGCCAGCAGCCAAGATCATTCCGGGGTCCGAAACACCATATATTTT
many NA TRBJ1-5 TRBV20-1 CSAISGQYSNQPQHF TGCAGTGCTATATCCGGACAATATAGCAATCAGCCCCAGCATTTT
many NA TRBJ2-5 TRBV11-2 CASRNFREGETQYF TGTGCCAGCAGGAACTTTAGAGAGGGAGAGACCCAGTACTTC
many NA TRBJ2-3 TRBV11-2 CASSLDLRPTQYF TGTGCCAGCAGCTTAGATCTTCGACCCACGCAGTATTTT
many TRBD2 TRBJ2-5 TRBV5-5 CASSLVLAGRETQYF TGTGCCAGCAGCTTGGTCCTAGCGGGGAGAGAGACCCAGTACTTC
medium-sized NA TRBJ2-2 TRBV6-2/TRBV6-3 CASRRDGNTGELFF TGTGCCAGCAGACGGGACGGAAACACCGGGGAGCTGTTTTTT
many TRBD1 TRBJ1-5 TRBV14 CASSQGQGGNQPQHF TGTGCCAGCAGCCAGGGACAGGGCGGCAATCAGCCCCAGCATTTT
many NA TRBJ2-7 TRBV9 CASSGDGYEQYF TGTGCCAGCAGCGGGGACGGTTACGAGCAGTACTTC
NA NA TRBJ2-7 TRBV13 CASSSHGGGSEQYF TGTGCCAGCAGTTCTCATGGTGGAGGGTCCGAGCAGTACTTC
many NA TRBJ2-1 TRBV6-5 CASSYSRITYNEQFF TGTGCCAGCAGTTACTCGCGAATTACCTACAATGAGCAGTTCTTC
few NA TRBJ2-5 TRBV11-2 CASSPFARQGRGETQYF TGTGCCAGCAGCCCCTTCGCCAGACAGGGGAGGGGAGAGACCCAGTACTTC
few NA TRBJ1-5 TRBV7-6 CASSLERNGVEHF TGTGCCAGCAGCTTAGAGAGGAACGGGGTGGAACATTTT
many TRBD1 TRBJ2-7 TRBV7-8 CASSLISNRDSINEQYF TGTGCCAGCAGCTTAATCAGTAACCGGGACAGTATTAACGAGCAGTACTTC
medium-sized NA TRBJ2-5 TRBV28 CASSGGTVETQYF TGTGCCAGCAGTGGAGGGACAGTAGAGACCCAGTACTTC
many NA TRBJ2-7 TRBV5-1 CASSLYRERPNYEQYF TGCGCCAGCAGCTTGTACCGGGAACGCCCTAACTACGAGCAGTACTTC
many TRBD1 TRBJ2-7 TRBV9 CASSVGQGAYEQYF TGTGCCAGCAGCGTAGGGCAGGGGGCCTACGAGCAGTACTTC
NA NA TRBJ1-5 TRBV20-1 CSARDHTNNQPQHF TGCAGTGCTAGAGATCATACAAACAATCAGCCCCAGCATTTT
few TRBD2 TRBJ2-7 TRBV20-1 CSALATSGGSYEQYF TGCAGTGCTCTTGCTACTAGCGGGGGGTCCTACGAGCAGTACTTC
NA TRBD1 TRBJ2-7 TRBV20-1 CSAVPTGGPYEQYF TGCAGTGCTGTACCGACAGGGGGCCCCTACGAGCAGTACTTC
many NA TRBJ2-5 TRBV7-2 CASSFTTAQETQYF TGTGCCAGCAGCTTTACAACAGCACAAGAGACCCAGTACTTC
many TRBD1 TRBJ1-3 TRBV7-2 CASSLAGTGTGNTIYF TGTGCCAGCAGCTTAGCGGGGACAGGAACTGGAAACACCATATATTTT
NA NA TRBJ1-6 TRBV11-2 CASSATSVVNNSPLHF TGTGCCAGCAGCGCCACGAGCGTCGTAAATAATTCACCCCTCCACTTT
many TRBD1 TRBJ2-7 TRBV29-1 CSVERTGEEQYF TGCAGCGTTGAGCGGACAGGGGAAGAGCAGTACTTC
many TRBD2 TRBJ2-1 TRBV29-1 CSVGREVQFF TGCAGCGTTGGGCGGGAGGTTCAGTTCTTC
many NA TRBJ2-1 TRBV6-2/TRBV6-3 CASSYPTPRGGVFNEQFF TGTGCCAGCAGTTACCCTACCCCAAGAGGGGGAGTTTTCAATGAGCAGTTCTTC
many TRBD1 TRBJ2-3 TRBV30 CAWSPPWDSPYF TGTGCCTGGAGTCCCCCCTGGGACAGCCCGTATTTT
few TRBD1 TRBJ1-4 TRBV7-9 CASSSSGTGVDEKLFF TGTGCCAGCAGCTCCTCTGGGACAGGGGTGGATGAAAAACTGTTTTTT
medium-sized TRBD1 TRBJ2-1 TRBV10-3 CAITGQGAQNEQFF TGTGCCATCACCGGACAGGGGGCGCAAAATGAGCAGTTCTTC
NA TRBD2 TRBJ2-5 TRBV20-1 CSAYRLAQETQYF TGCAGTGCTTACCGACTAGCTCAAGAGACCCAGTACTTC
many TRBD1 TRBJ2-3 TRBV14 CASSQPRDRETDTQYF TGTGCCAGCAGCCAACCCCGGGACAGGGAAACAGATACGCAGTATTTT
many NA TRBJ1-1 TRBV4-3 CASSQVAGVDTEAFF TGCGCCAGCAGCCAAGTTGCGGGGGTTGACACTGAAGCTTTCTTT
medium-sized NA TRBJ2-7 TRBV29-1 CSVGGRGGTYEQYF TGCAGCGTTGGGGGCAGGGGAGGGACCTACGAGCAGTACTTC
many NA TRBJ1-1 TRBV12-3/TRBV12-4 CASSFNRHTEAFF TGTGCCAGCAGTTTCAACAGACACACTGAAGCTTTCTTT
many NA TRBJ2-1 TRBV6-1 CASSEAGGSYNEQFF TGTGCCAGCAGTGAAGCAGGGGGCTCCTACAATGAGCAGTTCTTC
many NA TRBJ2-3 TRBV28 CASRPTATDTQYF TGTGCCAGCAGGCCGACTGCGACAGATACGCAGTATTTT
many NA TRBJ2-7 TRBV12-3/TRBV12-4 CASSSSDTYEQYF TGTGCCAGCAGTTCCAGCGATACTTACGAGCAGTACTTC
NA NA TRBJ2-1 TRBV5-4 CASSLERPNEQFF TGTGCCAGCAGCTTGGAACGTCCCAATGAGCAGTTCTTC
many NA TRBJ2-3 TRBV6-2/TRBV6-3 CASSSVARIDTQYF TGTGCCAGCAGTTCCGTCGCAAGGATAGATACGCAGTATTTT
many NA TRBJ2-7 TRBV27 CASSSAGSSYEQYF TGTGCCAGCAGTTCGGCGGGAAGCTCCTACGAGCAGTACTTC
many NA TRBJ1-2 TRBV18 CASSPQEEINYGYTF TGTGCCAGCTCACCGCAGGAAGAAATAAACTATGGCTACACCTTC
many NA TRBJ2-7 TRBV9 CASSSNSYEQYF TGTGCCAGCAGCTCCAACTCCTACGAGCAGTACTTC